Below are 18 T cell receptor beta chains sequenced from a single sample in a study of blood T cell repertoires in COVID-19. Profiling relied on immunoSEQ multiplex PCR, and the TCRdb table lists in-frame clones only, not all of them. The sample consists of some 99,000 clones, roughly 82% of them appearing once. Sequencing input: peripheral blood. These receptors were obtained from an elderly woman with active or convalescent COVID-19.

The rearrangement links TRBV3-1 (or the pseudogene TRBV3-2) to TRBJ2-7; no definite D call. Trimming took 8 bases from V and 3 from J, leaving 8 bases between them. The CDR3 spans 11 residues. Germline V CDR1 and CDR2: LGHDT, YNNKEL (reference sequence). Written as DNA, the CDR3 is TGTGCCAGCGGCAACGTCTACGAGCAGTACTTC. It is translated as CASGNVYEQYF.

This chain joins TRBV2 and TRBJ2-5; 14 bases line up with TRBD2. Trimming removed 6 bases from V and 4 bases from J; junction bases left unmatched: 13. Germline V gene sequence: CDR1 SNHLY, CDR2 FYNNEI. This CDR3 has 18 residues. The chain's CDR3 is CASSTGTSGSIGGETQYF. As DNA, the CDR3 is TGTGCCAGCAGCACCGGGACTAGCGGGAGCATAGGGGGAGAGACCCAGTACTTC.

CDR3 bases: TGTGCCACCAGTGATTTCTCGGGGTGTCGTCAGCCCCAGCATTTT. Residues: CATSDFSGCRQPQHF. V is TRBV24-1 and J is TRBJ1-5; D ambiguous. CDR1 and CDR2 from the germline V gene are KGHDR and SFDVKD. This CDR3 contains 15 residues. The V end lost 1 base, the J end lost 6 bases, and 12 bases lay between the germline ends.

The chain employs TRBV23-1 and TRBJ2-7; 8 bases fit TRBD2. TRBV23-1 is placed among ORFs of uncertain function. The CDR3 contains 19 residues. With V trimmed by 0 bases and J by 5 bases, 18 bases remained unmatched. CDR3 DNA sequence: TGCGCCAGCAGTCAATCCCACGGGAGGGCCGGGTTTCTATGTAACGAGCAGTACTTC. Encoded protein: CASSQSHGRAGFLCNEQYF.

The chain is built from TRBV5-1 and TRBJ2-3; D might be TRBD1 (6 bases). Trimming removed 7 bases at V and 0 bases at J, with 12 bases between. CDR1 and CDR2 from the germline V gene are SGHRS and YFSETQ. CDR3 size: 14 residues. The CDR3 here is CASGPGQSTDTQYF. Here the CDR3 DNA reads TGCGCCAGCGGACCAGGACAGAGCACAGATACGCAGTATTTT.

The table lists this clone with a count of one. V and J are TRBV28 and TRBJ2-7; no clear D. The CDR3 length is 15 residues. The germline V gene has CDR1 MDHEN and CDR2 SYDVKM. The V and J ends lost 2 bases and 4 bases respectively, with 15 bases between them. For the CDR3, the DNA is TGTGCCAGCAGTTTAGCGATGAGGTGGTCGTACGAGCAGTACTTC. Translation: CASSLAMRWSYEQYF.

The rearrangement uses TRBV18 and TRBJ1-4; 9 bases map to TRBD1. Trimming cost V 5 bases and J 5 bases; bases outside gene matches: 6. The CDR3 is 15 amino acids. The V gene's germline CDR1 is KGHSH and CDR2 LQKENI. CDR3 sequence: CASSVQQGANEKLFF. The DNA for the CDR3 is TGTGCCAGCTCAGTGCAACAGGGGGCCAATGAAAAACTGTTTTTT.

A note on this clone: Other DNA sequences in this sample translate to the same CDR3. The chain combines TRBV7-9 with TRBJ2-3; D might be TRBD2 (6 bases). Germline lookup yields CDR1 SEHNR and CDR2 FQNEAQ (reference sequence). V was pared by 3 bases and J by 0 bases, with 7 bases between. The CDR3 extends over 14 amino acids. For the CDR3, the DNA is TGTGCCAGCAGCTTGGAGGGTAGCACAGATACGCAGTATTTT. It translates to CASSLEGSTDTQYF.

The count of this clone is one. The chain links TRBV7-2 to TRBJ2-3; no reliable D call. V was shortened by 5 bases and J by 0 bases, with 18 bases between the two germline ends. The CDR3 is 17 amino acids. Germline loops: CDR1 SGHTA, CDR2 FQGNSA. The CDR3 sequence is CASSTRPTTGSTDTQYF. The CDR3 DNA reads TGTGCCAGCAGCACGCGACCTACTACGGGTAGCACAGATACGCAGTATTTT.

The chain uses TRBV3-1 (or the pseudogene TRBV3-2) and TRBJ1-1; D is undetermined. The CDR3 is made up of 12 amino acids. Germline assignment: CDR1 LGHDT and CDR2 YNNKEL (reference sequence). The germline V and J ends were trimmed by 4 bases and 7 bases, with 10 bases remaining between them. CDR3 amino acids: CASSRGSLEAFF. CDR3 DNA: TGTGCCAGCAGCCGAGGTTCACTTGAAGCTTTCTTT.

The chain links TRBV5-4 to TRBJ1-2; D perhaps matches TRBD1 (6 bases). The CDR3 is 15 residues long. Germline V gene data show CDR1 as SGHNT and CDR2 as YYREEE (reference sequence). Trimming left V 4 bases short and J 5 bases short, with 18 bases between. CDR3 nucleotides: TGTGCCAGCAGCCCTAAACAGGGAAGCCTTTATGGCTACACCTTC. This encodes CASSPKQGSLYGYTF.

The chain combines TRBV28 with TRBJ2-1; D uncertain. This CDR3 comprises 13 residues. The germline gives CDR1 MDHEN, CDR2 SYDVKM. The ends were cut back, 7 bases at V and 0 bases at J, with 7 bases in the middle. The CDR3 loop reads CASTRSSYNEQFF. The CDR3 DNA sequence: TGTGCCAGCACCAGAAGCTCCTACAATGAGCAGTTCTTC.

This chain joins TRBV7-6 and TRBJ2-6; D remains unclear. With 1 base removed from V and 0 bases from J, the gap between germline ends came to 10 bases. This CDR3 spans 17 amino acids. Germline loops: CDR1 SGHVS, CDR2 FNYEAQ. CDR3 amino acids: CASSLGPAGSGANVLTF. The DNA of the CDR3 is TGTGCCAGCAGCTTAGGTCCCGCCGGCTCTGGGGCCAACGTCCTGACTTTC.

The chain carries TRBV5-1 and TRBJ2-1; 8 nucleotides match TRBD2. The CDR3 contains 16 residues. Trimming took 0 bases from V and 2 from J; bases not matched to a gene: 4. Germline assignment: CDR1 SGHRS and CDR2 YFSETQ. Here the CDR3 DNA reads TGCGCCAGCAGCTTGGCCACTAGCGGCCCCTACAATGAGCAGTTCTTC. Translating gives CASSLATSGPYNEQFF.

This clone was seen a handful of times. The chain links TRBV19 to TRBJ1-1; a weak D match, TRBD1 (6 bases). CDR1 is LNHDA and CDR2 is SQIVND in the germline V gene (reference sequence). Trimming took 6 bases from V and 9 from J, leaving 20 bases between them. This CDR3 has 14 residues. The CDR3, as DNA: TGTGCCAGTAGCCAACAGGGTTTCGAGCCTAAAGCTTTCTTT. It encodes CASSQQGFEPKAFF.

CDR3: CASSSGTVEKLFF. CDR3 coding DNA: TGTGCCAGCAGTTCGGGGACAGTTGAAAAACTGTTTTTT. The chain combines TRBV6-5 with TRBJ1-4; 7 positions agree with TRBD1. V lost 4 bases, J lost 7 bases, and 3 bases stayed unmatched. Per the germline V gene, CDR1 is MNHEY and CDR2 is SVGAGI. CDR3 size: 13 residues.

The genes are TRBV30 and TRBJ1-2, with D possibly matching TRBD1 (6 bases). Trimming shortened V by 3 bases and J by 4 bases, and 12 bases separated the two germline ends. The CDR3 extends over 13 amino acids. Germline CDR1 GTSNPN, CDR2 SVGIG (reference sequence). DNA of the CDR3: TGTGCCTGGAGCCCAGGGGCGGGCTATGGCTACACCTTC. It is translated as CAWSPGAGYGYTF.

The chain employs TRBV10-3 and TRBJ1-6; 7 bases map to TRBD1. Germline V gene sequence: CDR1 ENHRY, CDR2 SYGVKD. The CDR3 length is 15 residues. The trim removed 4 bases at V and 7 bases at J, leaving 7 bases unmatched. CDR3 residues: CAISADDRDNSPLHF. DNA for the CDR3: TGTGCCATCAGTGCAGATGACAGGGACAATTCACCCCTCCACTTT.